This T cell receptor (beta chain) is drawn from a study of sequential checkpoint blockade in melanoma. Turning to the study itself: TCRβ was sequenced from DNA of 90 or so pretreatment tumors.

Study-level findings and limits: Pretreatment TIL clonality tracked with response in the nivolumab-first arm.

Details on this clone: Its antigen remains unknown.

Treatment indicated: randomized to nivolumab then ipilimumab (arm A) or the reverse (arm B). None of the patients previously received DNA-damaging chemotherapy. Some clones are missing from TCRdb's copy, which holds only in-frame ones; the method was immunoSEQ multiplex PCR. The table shows 8,500 to 9,000 clones, with 20% to 25% occurring only once. V lost 1 base and J lost 5, with 3 bases in between. This CDR3 comprises 13 residues. Per the germline V gene, CDR1 is MNHGY and CDR2 is SAAAGT. This specimen consisted of tumor tissue (inferred from file names), obtained from a patient given nivolumab and ipilimumab in sequence. This chain links TRBV6-8 with TRBJ1-6, with unresolved D. This TCR was sampled from a human donor with melanoma. The CDR3, as DNA: TGTGCCAGCAGTTACTACGATAATTCACCCCTCCACTTT. This translates into CASSYYDNSPLHF.